This T cell receptor beta chain was captured in a study of blood T cell repertoires in COVID-19. Study at large: Acute and convalescent COVID-19 specimens originated in the United States, Italy and Spain. From T cells, B-cell-depleted T cells, or PBMCs came the material, which was cDNA or gDNA.

In the original analysis: Estimated nucleated cell counts came from reference gene primer amplification. Some clones are missing from TCRdb's copy, which holds only in-frame ones; the method was immunoSEQ multiplex PCR. The V and J calls and the clone size are those of that table, but D and trimming were determined from the DNA. The table records 200,000 to 250,000 clones, approximately 84% of them present only once. This clone has more than one count but fewer than ten. Germline V gene data show CDR1 as LNHDA and CDR2 as SQIVND (reference sequence). CDR3 length: 17 residues. Trimming pared 3 bases from V and 12 bases from J, leaving 24 bases between.

Sequencing used peripheral blood. The V call is TRBV19, the J call TRBJ1-6, with a tentative D call TRBD1 (5 bases). The clonotype comes from a woman older than 75 with acute or convalescent COVID-19. CDR3 nucleotide sequence: TGTGCCAGTAGTATCGCGCCCGTGGATGGGGTAAGGGGACCCCTCCACTTT. This gives the protein CASSIAPVDGVRGPLHF. Full variable domain (missing parts from reference TRBV19 and TRBJ1-6): DGGITQSPKYLFRKEGQNVTLSCEQNLNHDAMYWYRQDPGQGLRLIYYSQIVNDFQKGDIAEGYSVSREKKESFPLTVTSAQKNPTAFYLCASSIAPVDGVRGPLHFGNGTRLTVT.